Listed below are T cell receptor beta chains from one sample, sequenced in a study of Ad26.COV2.S vaccination and SARS-CoV-2 variants. The method was immunoSEQ multiplex PCR; TCRdb's version includes in-frame clones alone and lacks a portion of them. This sample has 350,000 to 400,000 clones, with about nine tenths found just once. Sequences were derived from peripheral blood, sampled in a trial of Ad26.COV2.S vaccine versus placebo. Receptors were obtained from a person between 18 and 65 years old who received the Ad26.COV2.S COVID-19 vaccine or a placebo. Both conserved end residues are part of each CDR3. A D gene is named only where the DNA matches it firmly. Part of the rows lack a size; the others show once, few, many or a class for expanded clones.

d_call,j_call,v_call,clone_size,cdr3_aa,cdr3_nt
.,TRBJ2-7,TRBV6-5,.,CASSYSGRANNEQYF,TGTGCCAGCAGTTACTCCGGCAGGGCAAACAACGAGCAGTACTTC
TRBD2,TRBJ2-1,TRBV7-8,.,CASSRPLAGGRSYNEQFF,TGTGCCAGCAGCCGGCCCCTAGCGGGGGGGCGCTCCTACAATGAGCAGTTCTTC
.,TRBJ2-3,TRBV11-3,once,CASSLGAQDTQYF,TGTGCCAGCAGCTTGGGGGCCCAAGATACGCAGTATTTT
TRBD1,TRBJ1-2,TRBV7-9,.,CASNTGTGGYGYTF,TGTGCCAGCAATACCGGGACAGGTGGTTATGGCTACACCTTC
TRBD1,TRBJ2-3,TRBV7-6,once,CASSSGTGGVDTQYF,TGTGCCAGCAGCTCTGGGACAGGGGGAGTAGATACGCAGTATTTT
.,TRBJ1-5,TRBV7-2,.,CASSPEPGDQPQHF,TGTGCCAGCAGCCCCGAACCGGGGGATCAGCCCCAGCATTTT
.,TRBJ1-6,TRBV18,.,CASSPEAAYNSPLHF,TGTGCCAGCTCACCTGAAGCGGCGTATAATTCACCCCTCCACTTT
.,TRBJ2-7,TRBV3-1/TRBV3-2,.,CASSQVAAQIIYEQYF,TGTGCCAGCAGCCAAGTTGCTGCTCAAATAATCTACGAGCAGTACTTC
TRBD1,TRBJ1-2,TRBV10-3,.,CAISDPGQVGGYTF,TGTGCCATCAGTGATCCCGGACAGGTGGGGGGCTACACCTTC
.,TRBJ1-2,TRBV20-1,.,CSASSQVSYGYTF,TGCAGTGCTAGTAGCCAGGTATCCTATGGCTACACCTTC
.,TRBJ2-2,TRBV10-3,.,CAIGSGANTGELFF,TGTGCCATCGGGTCGGGAGCGAACACCGGGGAGCTGTTTTTT
TRBD2,TRBJ2-3,TRBV10-1,.,CASSESGVDTQYF,TGCGCCAGCAGTGAAAGCGGGGTTGATACGCAGTATTTT
.,TRBJ1-5,TRBV19,.,CASSIGNQPQHF,TGTGCCTCGTCGATTGGCAATCAGCCCCAGCATTTT
.,TRBJ1-5,TRBV30,.,CAWSGGTNNQPQHF,TGTGCCTGGAGTGGGGGGACGAACAATCAGCCCCAGCATTTT
.,TRBJ1-3,TRBV10-3,few,CAISESSGRNTIYF,TGTGCCATCAGTGAGTCCAGCGGAAGAAACACCATATATTTT
.,TRBJ1-5,TRBV19,.,CASSMYGGANQPQHF,TGTGCCAGTAGTATGTACGGAGGGGCAAATCAGCCCCAGCATTTT
TRBD2,TRBJ2-5,TRBV13,.,CASSHKLAGGQETQYF,TGTGCCAGCAGTCATAAACTAGCGGGGGGACAAGAGACCCAGTACTTC
TRBD1,TRBJ2-7,TRBV6-5,.,CASLSLGQGHEEQYF,TGTGCCAGCCTGAGTCTTGGACAGGGGCATGAGGAGCAGTACTTC
TRBD1,TRBJ1-3,TRBV4-2,.,CASSQVLDRGPGNTIYF,TGTGCCAGCAGCCAAGTCCTCGACAGGGGCCCTGGAAACACCATATATTTT
TRBD1,TRBJ2-5,TRBV7-2,.,CASSLAPGTEWGETQYF,TGTGCCAGCAGCTTAGCGCCGGGGACAGAGTGGGGTGAGACCCAGTACTTC
TRBD1,TRBJ1-2,TRBV7-9,few,CASSSGGFYGYTF,TGTGCCAGCAGCTCAGGGGGTTTCTATGGCTACACCTTC
TRBD1,TRBJ2-3,TRBV5-4,.,CASSNPAGGSSTDTQYF,TGTGCCAGCAGCAATCCCGCAGGGGGATCTAGCACAGATACGCAGTATTTT
.,TRBJ1-5,TRBV4-1,.,CASSQDVGGQPQHF,TGCGCCAGCAGCCAAGATGTGGGAGGTCAGCCCCAGCATTTT
.,TRBJ1-5,TRBV5-5,.,CASSLDVNNQPQHF,TGTGCCAGCAGCCTCGATGTTAACAATCAGCCCCAGCATTTT
TRBD2,TRBJ2-1,TRBV13,.,CASSSERGLNEQFF,TGTGCCAGCAGCTCGGAGCGGGGCCTGAATGAGCAGTTCTTC
TRBD2,TRBJ2-1,TRBV7-2,.,CASSPQSGGAEANEQFF,TGTGCCAGCAGCCCCCAGAGCGGGGGGGCGGAGGCCAATGAGCAGTTCTTC
.,TRBJ1-1,TRBV4-3,.,CASSQEGQGFTEAFF,TGCGCCAGCAGCCAAGAAGGGCAGGGATTCACTGAAGCTTTCTTT
TRBD1,TRBJ1-2,TRBV19,.,CASSIVTTGGVDYGYTF,TGTGCCAGTAGTATAGTAACGACAGGGGGAGTAGACTATGGCTACACCTTC
.,TRBJ1-2,TRBV6-5,.,CASSPRGQHGYTF,TGTGCCAGCAGTCCCAGGGGCCAGCATGGCTACACCTTC
TRBD1,TRBJ1-3,TRBV7-2,.,CASSVDREGNTIYF,TGTGCCAGCAGCGTTGACAGGGAAGGCAACACCATATATTTT
.,TRBJ1-5,TRBV2,.,CASRAWVDEQPQHF,TGTGCCAGCAGAGCCTGGGTGGACGAACAGCCCCAGCATTTT
.,TRBJ2-2,TRBV7-9,once,CASSDWKGSNTGELFF,TGTGCCAGCAGCGATTGGAAGGGGTCGAACACCGGGGAGCTGTTTTTT
.,TRBJ2-2,TRBV24-1,.,CATSDLRGMNTGELFF,TGTGCCACCAGTGATTTGAGGGGAATGAACACCGGGGAGCTGTTTTTT
TRBD1,TRBJ1-6,TRBV11-3,few,CASSLTGDSPLHF,TGTGCCAGCAGCTTAACAGGGGACTCACCCCTCCACTTT
.,TRBJ2-7,TRBV6-5,.,CATRGTSTYEQYF,TGTGCCACTCGTGGGACATCAACCTACGAGCAGTACTTC
TRBD2,TRBJ2-1,TRBV5-1,.,CASSLGRLASGNEQFF,TGCGCCAGCAGCTTGGGGAGACTAGCCTCGGGGAATGAGCAGTTCTTC
.,TRBJ1-2,TRBV29-1,.,CSVGGRGHGYTF,TGCAGCGTCGGAGGCAGGGGCCATGGCTACACCTTC
.,TRBJ2-3,TRBV11-2,.,CASSWGPSTDTQYF,TGTGCCAGCAGCTGGGGACCTAGCACAGATACGCAGTATTTT
.,TRBJ1-5,TRBV19,.,CATVPGGEGSNQPQHF,TGTGCCACCGTCCCCGGAGGGGAGGGGAGCAATCAGCCCCAGCATTTT
.,TRBJ2-5,TRBV3-1/TRBV3-2,.,CASSQDQVGGRETQYF,TGTGCCAGCAGCCAAGATCAGGTGGGCGGAAGGGAGACCCAGTACTTC
TRBD1,TRBJ2-3,TRBV19,once,CASSIRTGGSADTQYF,TGTGCCAGTAGTATTCGGACAGGGGGTTCGGCAGATACGCAGTATTTT
.,TRBJ2-3,TRBV5-1,few,CASSLDTDTQYF,TGCGCCAGCAGCTTGGATACAGATACGCAGTATTTT
.,TRBJ1-2,TRBV2,.,CASSLRSGPYGYTF,TGTGCCAGCAGCCTACGTTCGGGTCCCTATGGCTACACCTTC
TRBD2,TRBJ2-2,TRBV7-2,.,CASSLALAGAGTGELFF,TGTGCCAGCAGCTTAGCTCTAGCGGGGGCCGGTACCGGGGAGCTGTTTTTT
.,TRBJ2-1,TRBV3-1/TRBV3-2,once,CASSQMGANEQFF,TGTGCCAGCAGCCAAATGGGGGCCAATGAGCAGTTCTTC
.,TRBJ1-2,TRBV7-9,.,CASSLAPRHGYTF,TGTGCCAGCAGCTTAGCACCTCGTCATGGCTACACCTTC
TRBD2,TRBJ2-7,TRBV5-1,.,CASMSGVSSTYEQYF,TGCGCCAGTATGAGCGGGGTTTCGTCAACCTACGAGCAGTACTTC
TRBD1,TRBJ1-1,TRBV6-5,few,CASGGDRVTEAFF,TGTGCCAGCGGGGGGGACAGGGTCACTGAAGCTTTCTTT